The entry that follows covers one T cell receptor (beta chain) sequence. The data are from a study of blood T cell repertoires in COVID-19. On the study more broadly: The study drew acute and convalescent COVID-19 samples from the United States, Italy and Spain. PBMCs, B-cell-depleted T cells, or T cells provided the cDNA or gDNA that made up the material.

The J segment lost 4 bases and the V segment lost 0 bases, leaving 4 bases of the junction unmatched. Germline loops: CDR1 LGHNA, CDR2 YSLEER. This CDR3 is 16 amino acids long. Under the authors' procedure: From reference gene primer amplification, estimates of nucleated cell counts were derived. Assay used: immunoSEQ multiplex PCR; TCRdb lists only in-frame clones, some missing. V and J calls and clone size are those listed in that table; D and trimming were worked out from the DNA. The table shows fewer than 150,000 clones, with approximately 90% occurring only once. This rearrangement joins TRBV4-3 to TRBJ2-1; 9 positions match TRBD2. Specimen: peripheral blood. This receptor was identified in a woman in her seventies who had recovered from COVID-19. CDR3 nucleotide sequence: TGCGCCAGCAGCCAAGATCTAGCGGGACCTTACAATGAGCAGTTCTTC. Encoded protein: CASSQDLAGPYNEQFF.